The 30 T cell receptor beta chains reported below all come from one sample, sequenced in a study of blood T cell repertoires in COVID-19. Assay used: immunoSEQ multiplex PCR; TCRdb lists only in-frame clones, some missing. This repertoire shows 200,000 to 250,000 clones, roughly 90% found once; its top ten account for around 0.85%. Sequencing used peripheral blood. The receptors stem from a man in his sixties with COVID-19, enrolled during active disease.

The gene calls are TRBV27 and TRBJ2-2; 7 nucleotides line up with TRBD1. J was trimmed by 4 bases and V by 2 bases; bases with no gene match: 7. This CDR3 spans 16 amino acids. The germline V gene has CDR1 MNHEY and CDR2 SMNVEV (reference sequence). This CDR3 reads CASSLPSRGRTGELFF. In nucleotides, the CDR3 is TGTGCCAGCAGTTTACCCTCAAGGGGGCGCACCGGGGAGCTGTTTTTT.

V is TRBV18 and J is TRBJ2-7, with D possibly matching TRBD1 (6 bases). The CDR3 runs to 13 residues. Trimming took 3 bases from V and 5 from J, leaving 11 bases between them. Germline values: CDR1 KGHSH, CDR2 LQKENI. CDR3 DNA: TGTGCCAGCTCACCTCAGGGGTGGAACGAGCAGTACTTC. This codes for CASSPQGWNEQYF.

This chain links TRBV18 with TRBJ2-5, with 7 bases that match TRBD1. CDR1 KGHSH and CDR2 LQKENI come from the germline V gene. The CDR3 has 14 residues. The J segment lost 5 bases and the V segment lost 4 bases, leaving 7 bases of the junction unmatched. The CDR3 sequence is CASSQTGVGETQYF. CDR3 sequence (DNA): TGTGCCAGCTCACAAACAGGGGTCGGGGAGACCCAGTACTTC.

V usage is TRBV2 and J usage is TRBJ1-4; D might be TRBD1 (6 bases). Germline V gene sequence: CDR1 SNHLY, CDR2 FYNNEI. V was cut by 5 bases and J by 3 bases, with 13 bases left in between. CDR3 length: 15 residues. The CDR3 protein is CASSPQGLANEKLFF. CDR3 bases: TGTGCCAGCAGTCCCCAGGGGCTGGCTAATGAAAAACTGTTTTTT. The entire variable domain, with the rest obtained from reference TRBV2 and TRBJ1-4, is as follows: EPEVTQTPSHQVTQMGQEVILRCVPISNHLYFYWYRQILGQKVEFLVSFYNNEISEKSEIFDDQFSVERPDGSNFTLKIRSTKLEDSAMYFCASSPQGLANEKLFFGSGTQLSVL.

The rearrangement links TRBV7-2 to TRBJ1-3; no clear D. The CDR3 contains 14 residues. Looked up from germline, CDR1 is SGHTA and CDR2 is FQGNSA. V lost 0 bases and J lost 4, with 7 bases in between. The CDR3 spells CASSLAGTGNTIYF. The CDR3 DNA sequence: TGTGCCAGCAGCTTAGCTGGCACCGGAAACACCATATATTTT.

V is TRBV29-1 and J is TRBJ2-1, with TRBD2 matching over 9 bases. Per the germline V gene, CDR1 is SQVTM and CDR2 is ANQGSEA. V dropped 7 bases and J dropped 3; count of bases not matched to a gene: 7. The length of the CDR3 is 14 residues. The CDR3 DNA follows: TGCAGCGCTGCGACTAGCGGAGTCTACAATGAGCAGTTCTTC. Its protein is CSAATSGVYNEQFF.

J is TRBJ2-3 and V is TRBV5-1; 7 bases align to TRBD2. CDR3 length: 15 amino acids. Germline lookup yields CDR1 SGHRS and CDR2 YFSETQ. Trimming took 2 bases from V and 4 from J; bases not matched to a gene: 7. CDR3 amino acids: CASSLGGGGADTQYF. CDR3 nucleotide sequence: TGCGCCAGCAGCTTAGGCGGGGGAGGGGCAGATACGCAGTATTTT.

This sequence joins TRBV5-5 and TRBJ2-7, with 9 bases lining up with TRBD1. Germline V gene sequence: CDR1 SGHKS, CDR2 YYEKEE (reference sequence). The CDR3 length is 13 residues. V gave up 4 bases and J gave up 5 bases; unmatched junction bases: 4. CDR3 nucleotide sequence: TGTGCCAGCAGCCCGGGGACAGGGAACGAGCAGTACTTC. As protein: CASSPGTGNEQYF. Full variable domain (outside the CDR3, taken from reference TRBV5-5 and TRBJ2-7): DAGVTQSPTHLIKTRGQQVTLRCSPISGHKSVSWYQQVLGQGPQFIFQYYEKEERGRGNFPDRFSARQFPNYSSELNVNALLLGDSALYLCASSPGTGNEQYFGPGTRLTVT.

The chain employs TRBV10-1 and TRBJ2-1, with TRBD2 matching over 12 bases. The germline gives CDR1 WNHNN, CDR2 SYGVQD (reference sequence). Trimming removed 7 bases from V and 4 bases from J; junction bases left unmatched: 23. This CDR3 contains 21 residues. The CDR3 loop reads CASTCSPGLAGPPGTYNEQFF. The CDR3 nucleotides read TGCGCCAGCACCTGCTCTCCGGGACTAGCGGGTCCTCCAGGCACGTACAATGAGCAGTTCTTC.

This chain's CDR3 is CASSLGLAGDTGELFF. CDR3 DNA sequence: TGTGCCAGCAGCTTGGGGCTAGCGGGAGACACCGGGGAGCTGTTTTTT. The chain recombines TRBV5-4 with TRBJ2-2, with 10 bases lining up with TRBD2. The CDR3 is 16 amino acids. The germline CDR1 and CDR2 sequences are SGHNT and YYREEE (reference sequence). V lost 0 bases, J lost 3 bases, and 2 bases stayed unmatched. Full variable domain (remainder filled in from reference TRBV5-4 and TRBJ2-2): ETGVTQSPTHLIKTRGQQVTLRCSSQSGHNTVSWYQQALGQGPQFIFQYYREEENGRGNFPPRFSGLQFPNYSSELNVNALELDDSALYLCASSLGLAGDTGELFFGEGSRLTVL.

V usage is TRBV12-5 and J usage is TRBJ2-2; 8 bases agree with TRBD2. CDR3 length: 14 amino acids. The J segment lost 4 bases and the V segment lost 5 bases, leaving 3 bases of the junction unmatched. Looked up from germline, CDR1 is LGHNT and CDR2 is FRNRAP. CDR3 sequence (DNA): TGTGCTAGTGGTACCGGGGGGGGCACCGGGGAGCTGTTTTTT. Protein: CASGTGGGTGELFF.

This clone showed up just once. The rearrangement uses TRBV19 and TRBJ1-2; D is perhaps TRBD1 (6 bases). The CDR3 has 14 residues. V lost 3 bases, J lost 5 bases, and 13 bases lay in between. The V gene's germline CDR1 is LNHDA and CDR2 SQIVND (reference sequence). CDR3 DNA: TGTGCCAGTAGTATCGGGGGGCTAAGTTATGGCTACACCTTC. Its protein product is CASSIGGLSYGYTF.

This clone was picked up one time. The gene calls are TRBV6-5 and TRBJ2-7; 10 positions match TRBD1. Germline V gives CDR1 MNHEY, CDR2 SVGAGI. Losses at the gene ends were 5 bases for V and 5 bases for J; bases not matched to a gene: 9. This CDR3 spans 15 amino acids. CDR3 in amino acids: CASSRPGQGTHEQYF. CDR3 in DNA: TGTGCCAGCAGTCGACCGGGACAGGGGACCCACGAGCAGTACTTC.

The V call is TRBV7-3, the J call TRBJ2-1; 16 bases map to TRBD2. The CDR3 is 20 residues long. V shed 4 bases and J 2 bases; nucleotides not matched to a gene: 11. Germline V gives CDR1 SGHTA, CDR2 FQGTGA. The CDR3 nucleotides are TGTGCCAGCAGCTCATTTGGGACTAGCGGGGGGGCCGCTACCTACAATGAGCAGTTCTTC. Its translation: CASSSFGTSGGAATYNEQFF. Variable domain in full (rest from reference TRBV7-3 and TRBJ2-1): GAGVSQTPSNKVTEKGKYVELRCDPISGHTALYWYRQSLGQGPEFLIYFQGTGAADDSGLPNDRFFAVRPEGSVSTLKIQRTERGDSAVYLCASSSFGTSGGAATYNEQFFGPGTRLTVL.

This clone was seen once. The chain couples TRBV9 to TRBJ2-3; 7 nucleotides line up with TRBD2. Germline CDR1 and CDR2: SGDLS and YYNGEE. The V and J ends lost 4 bases and 4 bases, in that order; junction bases with no gene match: 6. This CDR3 spans 14 amino acids. As DNA, the CDR3 is TGTGCCAGCAGCACCGGGACTACAGCAGATACGCAGTATTTT. Residues: CASSTGTTADTQYF.

V is TRBV5-1 and J is TRBJ2-1, with 12 nucleotides matching TRBD2. Trimming took 6 bases from V and 4 from J; bases not matched to a gene: 11. This CDR3 has 17 residues. Germline CDR1 SGHRS, CDR2 YFSETQ. The CDR3 sequence: CASIGTSGGSPYNEQFF. The CDR3, as DNA: TGCGCCAGCATCGGAACTAGCGGGGGGTCGCCGTACAATGAGCAGTTCTTC.

V usage is TRBV19 and J usage is TRBJ2-3; weak D call: TRBD2 (5 bases). The CDR3 is 18 residues long. Germline assignment: CDR1 LNHDA and CDR2 SQIVND (reference sequence). V was clipped by 2 bases and J by 3 bases, with 21 bases between them. The CDR3 nucleotides are TGTGCCAGTAGTATAAGTCAGGTCGGAGGTCCGGGAACAGATACGCAGTATTTT. Amino acids: CASSISQVGGPGTDTQYF.

The chain employs TRBV28 and TRBJ2-7; 9 bases agree with TRBD2. CDR3 length: 19 amino acids. Germline trimming cut 4 bases from V and 3 bases from J; bases unmatched to any gene: 19. In germline, CDR1 is MDHEN, CDR2 SYDVKM. The CDR3 is CASSSRTGLAGRLVYEQYF. The CDR3 DNA follows: TGTGCCAGCAGTTCCCGGACAGGCCTAGCGGGACGATTAGTCTACGAGCAGTACTTC.

The chain employs TRBV15 and TRBJ1-2; the match to TRBD1 covers 10 bases. Per germline, CDR1 LNHNV and CDR2 YYDKDF (reference sequence). After removal of 1 base from V and 4 bases from J, the junction contained 3 bases not matched to a gene. The CDR3 covers 15 residues. The CDR3 loop reads CATSRGTGGFYGYTF. For the CDR3, the DNA is TGTGCCACCAGCAGAGGGACAGGGGGATTCTATGGCTACACCTTC.

This clone was seen a single time. The chain uses TRBV5-1 and TRBJ2-7, with 8 bases aligning to TRBD1. With 3 bases clipped from V and 0 bases from J, the junction kept 8 bases outside the gene matches. The germline gives CDR1 SGHRS, CDR2 YFSETQ. The length of the CDR3 is 16 residues. The CDR3 nucleotides read TGCGCCAGCAGCTCTGAAACCGGGACAGGCTCCTACGAGCAGTACTTC. It is translated as CASSSETGTGSYEQYF.

V is TRBV18 and J is TRBJ2-5; D ambiguous. Germline V gives CDR1 KGHSH, CDR2 LQKENI. This CDR3 contains 12 residues. The V gene lost 6 bases and the J gene lost 2 bases, with 7 bases spanning the gap. DNA of the CDR3: TGTGCCAGCTCCCCCGGGCAAGAGACCCAGTACTTC. Translating it yields CASSPGQETQYF. Looking up the rest from reference TRBV18 and TRBJ2-5 gives the full variable domain: NAGVMQNPRHLVRRRGQEARLRCSPMKGHSHVYWYRQLPEEGLKFMVYLQKENIIDESGMPKERFSAEFPKEGPSILRIQQVVRGDSAAYFCASSPGQETQYFGPGTRLLVL.

The chain recombines TRBV28 with TRBJ2-2, with TRBD1 identical over 9 bases. This CDR3 comprises 15 residues. Germline values: CDR1 MDHEN, CDR2 SYDVKM. Trimming cost V 6 bases and J 2 bases; bases outside gene matches: 4. The CDR3 DNA is TGTGCCAGCAGGTCGGGACAGGGAAACACCGGGGAGCTGTTTTTT. Translation gives CASRSGQGNTGELFF.

This sequence joins TRBV5-1 and TRBJ2-1; D uncertain. Germline V lookup: CDR1 SGHRS, CDR2 YFSETQ. The CDR3 runs 15 residues. The ends were cut back, 4 bases at V and 1 base at J, with 12 bases in the middle. The CDR3 sequence is CASSLDSPSYNEQFF. The CDR3 DNA is TGCGCCAGCAGCCTTGACTCACCTTCCTACAATGAGCAGTTCTTC.

The gene calls are TRBV2 and TRBJ2-5, with 9 bases that match TRBD1. Germline V gene sequence: CDR1 SNHLY, CDR2 FYNNEI. The CDR3 has 16 residues. Losses at the gene ends were 6 bases for V and 2 bases for J; bases not matched to a gene: 10. CDR3 region: CASRFGQGNKQETQYF. The DNA of the CDR3 is TGTGCCAGCAGATTCGGACAGGGGAATAAACAAGAGACCCAGTACTTC.

The rearrangement uses TRBV7-9 and TRBJ2-2; 9 bases align to TRBD1. CDR1 and CDR2 (germline): SEHNR, FQNEAQ (reference sequence). CDR3 size: 15 residues. V lost 5 bases and J lost 4; bases outside the gene matches: 5. DNA for the CDR3: TGTGCCAGCAGCCTTACAGGGGGCACCACCGGGGAGCTGTTTTTT. It codes for CASSLTGGTTGELFF.

J is TRBJ1-2 and V is TRBV12-3 or TRBV12-4, with 7 nucleotides matching TRBD1. Trimming at V came to 3 bases and at J to 5 bases, leaving 3 bases not matched to a gene. The CDR3 totals 13 residues. In nucleotides, the CDR3 is TGTGCCAGCAGTTTGGGACAGACGTATGGCTACACCTTC. Its translation: CASSLGQTYGYTF.

The chain employs TRBV10-3 and TRBJ2-1; TRBD2 agrees at 9 bases. The J segment lost 0 bases and the V segment lost 3 bases, leaving 6 bases of the junction unmatched. This CDR3 is 17 amino acids long. The germline CDR1 and CDR2 sequences are ENHRY and SYGVKD. DNA for the CDR3: TGTGCCATCAGTGATAAGACTAGCGGCGGCTCCTACAATGAGCAGTTCTTC. Translating it yields CAISDKTSGGSYNEQFF.

The V gene is TRBV5-4, the J gene TRBJ1-2, with 7 positions matching TRBD1. CDR1 SGHNT and CDR2 YYREEE come from the germline V gene (reference sequence). The CDR3 spans 15 residues. The V and J ends lost 2 bases and 2 bases, in that order; junction bases with no gene match: 6. CDR3 in amino acids: CASSFLVGGNYGYTF. The CDR3 coding sequence is TGTGCCAGCAGCTTTCTTGTAGGGGGCAACTATGGCTACACCTTC.

The chain has TRBV28 and TRBJ2-7, with TRBD1 matching 7 bases. There are 16 residues in the CDR3. Germline assignment: CDR1 MDHEN and CDR2 SYDVKM. V was pared by 8 bases and J by 2 bases, with 15 bases of the junction left unmatched. The DNA for the CDR3 is TGTGCCAGCGGTACAACAAGGGACAGTTTTACCTACGAGCAGTACTTC. Protein: CASGTTRDSFTYEQYF. The variable domain in full, completed from reference TRBV28 and TRBJ2-7, reads DVKVTQSSRYLVKRTGEKVFLECVQDMDHENMFWYRQDPGLGLRLIYFSYDVKMKEKGDIPEGYSVSREKKERFSLILESASTNQTSMYLCASGTTRDSFTYEQYFGPGTRLTVT.

The rearrangement uses TRBV5-1 and TRBJ2-2, with a tentative D call TRBD1 (7 bases). The germline V and J ends were trimmed by 0 bases and 4 bases, with 16 bases remaining between them. In germline, CDR1 is SGHRS, CDR2 YFSETQ. The CDR3 consists of 17 residues. The CDR3 region is CASSLEFRGARTGELFF. The CDR3 DNA reads as TGCGCCAGCAGCTTGGAATTCAGGGGGGCGCGCACCGGGGAGCTGTTTTTT.